The sequence of this T cell receptor beta chain was determined in a study of beta chain features in type 1 diabetes. Sequencing targeted expressed TCRB transcripts, as all isolated RNA had been reverse transcribed. The data were produced by immunoSEQ multiplex PCR, yet TCRdb's version contains in-frame clones alone and is incomplete. This table has some 410,000 clones, approximately 14% appearing once. The sample comprised naive CD4+ T cells from blood. This receptor was obtained from a man younger than 40 in good health.

The CDR3 sequence is CASSISGARTDTQYF. The CDR3 DNA is TGTGCCAGCAGCATCTCGGGGGCGCGCACAGATACGCAGTATTTT. V gene TRBV7-2 combines with J gene TRBJ2-3; the D gene could be TRBD1 or TRBD2 (6 bases each). The germline V gene encodes CDR1 SGHTA and CDR2 FQGNSA. Trimming cost V 5 bases and J 1 base, with 13 bases left between them. The length of the CDR3 is 15 residues.